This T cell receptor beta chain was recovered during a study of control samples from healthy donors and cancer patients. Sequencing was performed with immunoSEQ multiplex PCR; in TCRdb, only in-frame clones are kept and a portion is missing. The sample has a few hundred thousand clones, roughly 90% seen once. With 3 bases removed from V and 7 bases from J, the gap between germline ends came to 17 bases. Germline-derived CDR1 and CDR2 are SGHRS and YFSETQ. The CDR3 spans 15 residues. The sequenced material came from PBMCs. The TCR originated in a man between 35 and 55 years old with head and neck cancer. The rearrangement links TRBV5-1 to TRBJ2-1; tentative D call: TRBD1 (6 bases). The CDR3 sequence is CASSSTQTGSNEQFF. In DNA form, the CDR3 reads TGCGCCAGCAGCTCAACCCAAACAGGGTCAAATGAGCAGTTCTTC.